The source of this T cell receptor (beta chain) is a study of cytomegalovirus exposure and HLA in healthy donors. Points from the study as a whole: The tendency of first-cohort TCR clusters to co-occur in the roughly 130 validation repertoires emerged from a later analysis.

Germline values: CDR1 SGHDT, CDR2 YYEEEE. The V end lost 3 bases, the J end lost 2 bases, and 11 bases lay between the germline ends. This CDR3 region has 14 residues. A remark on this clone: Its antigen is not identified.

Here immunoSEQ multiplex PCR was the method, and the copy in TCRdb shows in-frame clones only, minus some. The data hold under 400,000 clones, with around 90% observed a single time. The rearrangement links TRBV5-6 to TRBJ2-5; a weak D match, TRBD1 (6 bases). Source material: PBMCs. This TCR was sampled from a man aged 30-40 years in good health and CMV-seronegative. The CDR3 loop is CASSSLTGQETQYF. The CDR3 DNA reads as TGTGCCAGCAGCTCCTTGACAGGACAAGAGACCCAGTACTTC. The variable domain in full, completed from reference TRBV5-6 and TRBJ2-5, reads DAGVTQSPTHLIKTRGQQVTLRCSPKSGHDTVSWYQQALGQGPQFIFQYYEEEERQRGNFPDRFSGHQFPNYSSELNVNALLLGDSALYLCASSSLTGQETQYFGPGTRLLVL.